Listed here are 14 T cell receptor beta chains from one sample, sequenced in a study of identical twins. TCRdb re-derived calls from the 5' RACE reads in MiXCR, one entry per CDR3 protein. The data hold fewer than 500,000 distinct CDR3 sequences, with roughly a quarter observed a single time. Another study also made use of these data, one on T cells expressing NK-cell markers.

Sequences were obtained from CD4+ T cells sorted from blood. The origin of the receptors is a woman under 30 in good health.

This clonotype was observed a handful of times. This sequence joins TRBV5-1 and TRBJ2-5; D could derive from TRBD1 or TRBD2 (5 bases each). This CDR3 is built from 16 residues. Trimming removed 3 bases at V and 5 bases at J, with 20 bases between. CDR1 and CDR2 from the germline V gene are SGHRS and YFSETQ. Here the CDR3 DNA reads TGCGCCAGCAGCTGGGGGTTTCGGACCTCCAAGGAGACCCAGTACTTC. Its translation is CASSWGFRTSKETQYF.

This clonotype has a handful of counts. This chain joins TRBV12-3 or TRBV12-4 and TRBJ1-2, with D unresolved. Trimming took off 3 bases at V and 4 bases at J, with 9 bases between the two ends. This CDR3 contains 13 residues. The CDR3: CASSLAPSYGYTF. Written as DNA, the CDR3 is TGTGCCAGCAGTTTGGCTCCTAGCTATGGCTACACCTTC.

This chain joins TRBV12-3 or TRBV12-4 and TRBJ2-1; the match to TRBD1 covers 8 bases. V gave up 5 bases and J gave up 0 bases; unmatched junction bases: 6. The CDR3 contains 16 residues. CDR3 nucleotides: TGTGCCAGCAGTCGCACCGGGACAGGCTCCTACAATGAGCAGTTCTTC. Translated, it gives CASSRTGTGSYNEQFF.

This sequence joins TRBV6-1 and TRBJ1-2; TRBD1 matches 8 bases. V dropped 6 bases and J dropped 8; count of bases not matched to a gene: 11. The CDR3 has 14 amino acids. The germline CDR1 and CDR2 sequences are MNHNS and SASEGT. CDR3 nucleotides: TGTGCCAGCAGCCCCAGTGGGGACAGGCTCGGCTACACCTTC. Protein: CASSPSGDRLGYTF.

This clonotype was seen only a few times. The gene calls are TRBV12-3 or TRBV12-4 and TRBJ1-1, with D possibly matching TRBD1 (5 bases). Trimming took off 8 bases at V and 1 base at J, with 11 bases between the two ends. This CDR3 has 13 residues. Written as DNA, the CDR3 is TGTGCCAGCGGATTACAGGAGAACACTGAAGCTTTCTTT. It is translated as CASGLQENTEAFF.

CDR3 nucleotide sequence: TGTGCCAGCAGCGCTAGTCTCGGGCAGTTCTTC. It translates to CASSASLGQFF. V usage is TRBV2 and J usage is TRBJ2-1; D gene uncertain. There are 11 residues in the CDR3. Germline V gene data show CDR1 as SNHLY and CDR2 as FYNNEI. Deletions cut 6 bases from V and 12 bases from J, with 12 bases between. Using reference TRBV2 and TRBJ2-1 for the parts outside the CDR3, the full variable domain is EPEVTQTPSHQVTQMGQEVILRCVPISNHLYFYWYRQILGQKVEFLVSFYNNEISEKSEIFDDQFSVERPDGSNFTLKIRSTKLEDSAMYFCASSASLGQFFGPGTRLTVL.

This clonotype was seen a few times. This chain links TRBV7-9 with TRBJ2-3; D could derive from TRBD1 or TRBD2 (6 bases each). Germline loops: CDR1 SEHNR, CDR2 FQNEAQ (reference sequence). The CDR3 consists of 13 residues. V lost 5 bases, J lost 6 bases, and 12 bases lay in between. The CDR3 bases are TGTGCCAGCAGCGGGGGGCAGAAGGATACGCAGTATTTT. Its translation: CASSGGQKDTQYF.

This clonotype was seen a few times. The chain employs TRBV3-1 and TRBJ2-7; D is undetermined. Per germline, CDR1 LGHDT and CDR2 YNNKEL (reference sequence). The V gene lost 0 bases and the J gene lost 5 bases, with 14 bases spanning the gap. CDR3 length: 15 amino acids. The chain's CDR3 is CASSQDPPPRNEQYF. The CDR3 DNA reads as TGTGCCAGCAGCCAAGATCCTCCACCTAGAAACGAGCAGTACTTC.

The table lists this clonotype with a few counts. CDR3 coding DNA: TGTGCCAGCAGTTTTTATGGGGGCACTGAAGCTTTCTTT. The encoded protein is CASSFYGGTEAFF. This chain uses TRBV12-3 or TRBV12-4 with TRBJ1-1, with D maybe TRBD1 (5 bases). Between the trimmed V and J ends, which lost 3 bases and 4 bases, there was a span of 9 bases. This CDR3 is 13 amino acids long.

This clonotype was seen a handful of times. This chain uses TRBV15 with TRBJ1-5; D remains unclear. There are 13 residues in the CDR3. Trimming removed 5 bases at V and 4 bases at J, with 9 bases between. Germline CDR1 and CDR2: LNHNV and YYDKDF (reference sequence). The CDR3 protein is CATSGRQNQPQHF. DNA for the CDR3: TGTGCCACCAGCGGCAGGCAGAATCAGCCCCAGCATTTT. Full variable domain (rest looked up from reference TRBV15 and TRBJ1-5): DAMVIQNPRYQVTQFGKPVTLSCSQTLNHNVMYWYQQKSSQAPKLLFHYYDKDFNNEADTPDNFQSRRPNTSFCFLDIRSPGLGDTAMYLCATSGRQNQPQHFGDGTRLSIL.

The chain combines TRBV4-3 with TRBJ2-5; D not resolved. V lost 0 bases to trimming and J lost 5 bases, with 13 bases between them. Germline assignment: CDR1 LGHNA and CDR2 YSLEER. CDR3 size: 15 residues. The CDR3 DNA is TGCGCCAGCAGCCAAGACACTCGGGTTGAGGAGACCCAGTACTTC. Protein sequence: CASSQDTRVEETQYF.

This clonotype was counted only a few times. The J gene is TRBJ2-5, the V gene TRBV6-5; D unclear. The V end lost 7 bases, the J end lost 5 bases, and 8 bases lay between the germline ends. CDR1 is MNHEY, CDR2 SVGAGI, per germline. The CDR3 has 11 residues. CDR3 region: CASKGVETQYF. In DNA, the CDR3 is TGTGCCAGCAAAGGAGTGGAGACCCAGTACTTC.

The rearrangement uses TRBV5-1 and TRBJ2-7, with a tentative D call TRBD1 (5 bases). The CDR3 runs 13 residues. The V end was cut by 8 bases, the J end by 6 bases, with 18 bases between. CDR1 and CDR2 from the germline V gene are SGHRS and YFSETQ. The CDR3 DNA sequence: TGCGCCAGTACACAGGCAGGGTCGGGCGAGCAGTACTTC. It yields the protein CASTQAGSGEQYF.

DNA of the CDR3: TGCAGCGTTCACGGGGGCGGCGAGCAGTACTTC. Protein sequence: CSVHGGGEQYF. The gene calls are TRBV29-1 and TRBJ2-7; D may match TRBD1 or TRBD2 (6 bases each). Germline V CDR1 and CDR2: SQVTM, ANQGSEA. V was shortened by 5 bases and J by 6 bases, with 11 bases between the two germline ends. CDR3 size: 11 residues.